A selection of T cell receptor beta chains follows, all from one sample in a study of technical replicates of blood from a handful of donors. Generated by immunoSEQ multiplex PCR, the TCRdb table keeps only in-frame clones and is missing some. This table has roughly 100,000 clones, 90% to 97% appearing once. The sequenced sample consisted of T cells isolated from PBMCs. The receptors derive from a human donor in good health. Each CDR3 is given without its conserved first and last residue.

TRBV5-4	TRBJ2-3	ASSLMSGSPDTQY
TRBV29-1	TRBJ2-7	SVFGVRGINEQY
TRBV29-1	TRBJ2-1	SVVAGMISGSGYNEQF
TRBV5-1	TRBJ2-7	ASSLSSDSLGEQY
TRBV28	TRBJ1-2	ASSTPPQSYYGYT
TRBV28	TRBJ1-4	ASSLVGDSNEKLF
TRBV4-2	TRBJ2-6	ASSQASGRSGANVLT
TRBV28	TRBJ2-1	ASSLLGGQAYNEQF
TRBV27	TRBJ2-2	ASGKGGTPGELF
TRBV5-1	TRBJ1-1	ASSLGDRATEAF
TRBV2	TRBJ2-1	ASSEIGGRKNEQF
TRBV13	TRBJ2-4	ASSLLSRGTKNIQY
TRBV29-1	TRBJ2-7	SVTGQTKGSFTPYEQY
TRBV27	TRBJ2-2	ASSLRRGTGELF
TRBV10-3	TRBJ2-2	AISFASGGDTGELF
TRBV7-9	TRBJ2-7	ASSSLATRSYEQY
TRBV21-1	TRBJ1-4	ASSKALLGTTNEKLF
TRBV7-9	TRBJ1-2	ASSLGHRGGYT
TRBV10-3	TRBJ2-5	AIRQASSRVETQY
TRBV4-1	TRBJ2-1	ASSQGSSGRGDEQF
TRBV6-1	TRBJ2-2	ASSDGRGPNTGELF
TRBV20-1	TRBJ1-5	SARLQGPQH
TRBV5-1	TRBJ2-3	ASRLAGVLSTDTQY
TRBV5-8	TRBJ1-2	ASSWTRYGYT
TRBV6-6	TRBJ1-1	ASRLTGVGAF
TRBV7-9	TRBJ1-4	ASSPGLAHNEKLF
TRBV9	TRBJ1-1	ASSTGENTEAF
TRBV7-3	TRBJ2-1	ASSLSGGTYNEQF
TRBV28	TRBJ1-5	ASSTSGGFNQPQH
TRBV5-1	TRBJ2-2	ASSLTVLGANTGELF
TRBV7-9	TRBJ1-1	ASSRQGDTEAF
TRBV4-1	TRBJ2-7	ASSRTGGSFSYEQY
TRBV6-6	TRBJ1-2	ASSYRGRLNYGYT
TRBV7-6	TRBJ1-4	ASSFYRGPGNEKLF
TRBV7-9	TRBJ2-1	ASSLMSRDNEQF
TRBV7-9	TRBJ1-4	ASSLARVELLF
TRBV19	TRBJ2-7	ASSMTGSYEQY
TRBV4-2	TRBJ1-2	ASSSPEVGTANYGYT
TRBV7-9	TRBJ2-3	ASSFLTSGEHTDTQY
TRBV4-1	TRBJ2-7	ASSQDRAGQSSYEQY
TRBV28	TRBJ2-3	ASSLGTDTQY
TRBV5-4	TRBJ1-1	ASRRDRGRTEAF
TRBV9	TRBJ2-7	ASSVVEGSYEQY
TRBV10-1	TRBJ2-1	ASSGILAGDEQF
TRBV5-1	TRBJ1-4	ASSLQGATNEKLF
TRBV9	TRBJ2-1	ASSVGRDRVNNEQF
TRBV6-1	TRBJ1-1	ATDMVTEAF
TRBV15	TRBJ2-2	ATSIAVAAGGELF
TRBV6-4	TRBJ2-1	ASSDVLNEQF
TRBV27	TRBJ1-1	ASSASGGTEAF
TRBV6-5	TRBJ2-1	ASSYRGDRGNEQF
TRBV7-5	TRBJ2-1	VRSSKRTSGRGPWGEQF
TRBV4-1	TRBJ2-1	ASSPGAGDYNEQF
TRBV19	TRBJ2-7	ASSMGLREQY
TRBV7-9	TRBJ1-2	ASSQDRGGYT
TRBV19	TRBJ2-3	ASSSFKGTGGLRDTQY
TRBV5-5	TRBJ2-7	ASSRLAGDSYEQY
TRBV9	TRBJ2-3	ASSLRGNTDTQY